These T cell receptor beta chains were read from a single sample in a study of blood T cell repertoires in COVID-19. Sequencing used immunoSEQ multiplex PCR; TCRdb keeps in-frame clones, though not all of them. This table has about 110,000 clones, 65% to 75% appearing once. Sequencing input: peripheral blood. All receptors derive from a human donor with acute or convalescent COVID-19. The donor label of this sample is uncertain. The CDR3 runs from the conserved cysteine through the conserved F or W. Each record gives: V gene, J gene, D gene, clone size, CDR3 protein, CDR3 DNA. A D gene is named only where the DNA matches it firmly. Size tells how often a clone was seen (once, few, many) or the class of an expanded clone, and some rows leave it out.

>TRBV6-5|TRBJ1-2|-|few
CASRTGFRGGYGYTF
TGTGCCAGCCGGACCGGCTTCAGGGGTGGATATGGCTACACCTTC
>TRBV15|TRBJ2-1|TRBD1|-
CATSRDRGREQFF
TGTGCCACCAGCAGGGACAGGGGGCGGGAGCAGTTCTTC
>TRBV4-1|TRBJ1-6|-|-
CASSGGGGGNSPLHF
TGCGCCAGCAGCGGGGGTGGGGGGGGCAATTCACCCCTCCACTTT
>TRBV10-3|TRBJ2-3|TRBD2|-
CAISESDERGETDTQYF
TGTGCCATCAGTGAGTCAGATGAGCGGGGGGAGACAGATACGCAGTATTTT
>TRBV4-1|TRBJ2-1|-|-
CASSQDTWGESNEQFF
TGCGCCAGCAGCCAAGATACGTGGGGGGAATCCAATGAGCAGTTCTTC
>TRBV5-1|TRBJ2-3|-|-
CASSVQGLDTQYF
TGCGCCAGCAGCGTACAGGGTCTAGATACGCAGTATTTT
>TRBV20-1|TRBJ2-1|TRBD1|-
CSASSRQGEQFF
TGCAGTGCTAGTTCTAGACAGGGGGAGCAGTTCTTC
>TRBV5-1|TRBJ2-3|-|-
CASSSWTMTDTQYF
TGCGCCAGCAGCTCTTGGACAATGACAGATACGCAGTATTTT
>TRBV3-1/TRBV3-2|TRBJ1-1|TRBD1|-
CASSPSDRLNTEAFF
TGTGCCAGCAGCCCGTCGGACAGGCTGAACACTGAAGCTTTCTTT
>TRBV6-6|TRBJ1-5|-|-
CASSTTGLGNQPQHF
TGTGCCAGCAGTACGACAGGTCTAGGGAATCAGCCCCAGCATTTT
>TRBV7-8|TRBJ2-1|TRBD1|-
CASSAWRGTGGINEQFF
TGTGCCAGCAGCGCGTGGCGAGGGACAGGGGGAATCAATGAGCAGTTCTTC
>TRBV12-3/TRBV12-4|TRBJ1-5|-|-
CASSFRGGQPQHF
TGTGCCAGCAGTTTTAGGGGAGGGCAGCCCCAGCATTTT
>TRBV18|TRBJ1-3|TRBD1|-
CASSADRAGNTIYF
TGTGCCAGCTCAGCGGACAGGGCAGGAAACACCATATATTTT
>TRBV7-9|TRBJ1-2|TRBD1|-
CASSSGQNSYGYTF
TGTGCCAGCAGCTCGGGACAGAATAGCTATGGCTACACCTTC
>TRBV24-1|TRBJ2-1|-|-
CATGGQRPYNEQFF
TGTGCCACCGGGGGCCAGCGACCCTACAATGAGCAGTTCTTC
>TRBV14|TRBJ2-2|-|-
CASSQDHHSRGLNTGELFF
TGTGCCAGCAGCCAAGATCATCACAGTCGGGGGTTGAACACCGGGGAGCTGTTTTTT
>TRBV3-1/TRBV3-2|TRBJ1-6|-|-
CASSHEGQLSSYNSPLHF
TGTGCCAGCAGCCACGAAGGACAGCTGAGCTCCTATAATTCACCCCTCCACTTT
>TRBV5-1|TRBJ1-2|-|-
CASSLASAALDGYTF
TGCGCCAGCAGCTTGGCCTCGGCAGCTCTAGATGGCTACACCTTC
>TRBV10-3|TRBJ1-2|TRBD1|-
CAISPGQEYGYTF
TGTGCCATCAGCCCGGGACAGGAATATGGCTACACCTTC
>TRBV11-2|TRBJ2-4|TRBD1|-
CASSLAGTGENIQYF
TGTGCCAGCAGCTTAGCCGGGACAGGGGAAAACATTCAGTACTTC
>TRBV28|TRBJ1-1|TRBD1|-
CASCTGGQGSTEAFF
TGTGCCAGTTGCACTGGGGGACAGGGAAGCACTGAAGCTTTCTTT
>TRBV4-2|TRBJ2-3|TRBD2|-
CASSQDRLAGPSSTDTQYF
TGTGCCAGCAGCCAAGATCGCCTAGCGGGGCCCTCTAGCACAGATACGCAGTATTTT
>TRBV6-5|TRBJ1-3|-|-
CASTGRADTIYF
TGTGCCAGCACAGGGCGCGCGGACACCATATATTTT
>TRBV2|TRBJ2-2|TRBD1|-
CARGTVLTGELFF
TGTGCCAGAGGGACAGTACTTACCGGGGAGCTGTTTTTT
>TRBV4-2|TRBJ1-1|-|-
CASSRTERDTEAFF
TGTGCCAGCAGCCGAACTGAGAGGGACACTGAAGCTTTCTTT
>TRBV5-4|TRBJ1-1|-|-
CASSSPGALNTEAFF
TGTGCCAGCAGCTCGCCAGGGGCGTTGAACACTGAAGCTTTCTTT
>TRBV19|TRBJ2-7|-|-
CASGRGGNYEQYF
TGTGCCAGTGGGAGGGGGGGGAACTACGAGCAGTACTTC
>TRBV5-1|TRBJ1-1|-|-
CASSSGGANTEAFF
TGCGCCAGCAGCTCCGGGGGGGCGAACACTGAAGCTTTCTTT
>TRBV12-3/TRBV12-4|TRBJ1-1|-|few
CASTRQLNTEAFF
TGTGCCAGCACCCGACAGCTGAACACTGAAGCTTTCTTT
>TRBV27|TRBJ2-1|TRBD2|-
CASRLQLAGNNEQFF
TGTGCCAGCAGACTCCAACTAGCGGGGAACAATGAGCAGTTCTTC
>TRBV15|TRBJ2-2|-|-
CATSTFLGSSGELFF
TGTGCCACCAGCACGTTTTTGGGCTCATCCGGGGAGCTGTTTTTT
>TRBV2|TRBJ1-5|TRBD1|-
CASSEAGQGFGNQPQHF
TGTGCCAGCAGTGAAGCGGGACAGGGTTTCGGCAATCAGCCCCAGCATTTT
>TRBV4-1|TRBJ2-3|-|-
CASSIGTTPSTDTQYF
TGCGCCAGCAGCATTGGGACAACCCCTAGCACAGATACGCAGTATTTT
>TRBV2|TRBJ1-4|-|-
CASIREGTNEKLFF
TGTGCCAGCATTCGGGAGGGAACTAATGAAAAACTGTTTTTT
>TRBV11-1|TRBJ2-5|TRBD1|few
CASSGRGQETQYF
TGTGCCAGCAGTGGCAGGGGGCAAGAGACCCAGTACTTC
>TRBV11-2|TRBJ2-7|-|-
CASSWELEQYF
TGTGCCAGCAGCTGGGAGCTCGAGCAGTACTTC
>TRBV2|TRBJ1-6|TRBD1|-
CASSEAGTAPSPLHF
TGTGCCAGCAGTGAAGCCGGGACAGCTCCGTCACCCCTCCACTTT
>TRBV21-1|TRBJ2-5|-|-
CASSKKRAGQETQYF
TGTGCCAGCAGCAAAAAGCGGGCAGGCCAAGAGACCCAGTACTTC
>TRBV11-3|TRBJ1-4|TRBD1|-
CASSPPGQGVEKLFF
TGTGCCAGCAGCCCTCCGGGACAGGGGGTGGAAAAACTGTTTTTT
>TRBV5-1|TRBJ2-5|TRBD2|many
CASSFSGAYQETQYF
TGCGCCAGCAGCTTTAGCGGGGCTTACCAAGAGACCCAGTACTTC
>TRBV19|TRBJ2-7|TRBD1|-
CASSSRDRGVYEQYF
TGTGCCAGTAGTAGCCGGGACAGGGGAGTATACGAGCAGTACTTC
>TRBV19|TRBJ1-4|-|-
CVVGRVAEKLFF
TGTGTTGTTGGCAGGGTAGCCGAAAAACTGTTTTTT
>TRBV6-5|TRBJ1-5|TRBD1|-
CASRRDRGPQPQHF
TGTGCCAGCAGACGGGACAGGGGACCTCAGCCCCAGCATTTT
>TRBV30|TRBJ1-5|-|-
CAWSVRGRGGNQPQHF
TGTGCCTGGAGTGTACGAGGGAGAGGTGGCAATCAGCCCCAGCATTTT
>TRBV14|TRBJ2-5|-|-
CASSQGYFQETQYF
TGTGCCAGCAGCCAAGGATACTTTCAAGAGACCCAGTACTTC
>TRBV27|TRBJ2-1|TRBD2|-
CASSFGLAGGAEQFF
TGTGCCAGCAGTTTCGGACTAGCGGGGGGAGCTGAGCAGTTCTTC
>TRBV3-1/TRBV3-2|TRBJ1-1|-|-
CASSQESAGIAEAFF
TGTGCCAGCAGCCAAGAGAGTGCAGGGATCGCTGAAGCTTTCTTT
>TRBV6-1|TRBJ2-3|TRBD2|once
CASSELAGGPGTDTQYF
TGTGCCAGCAGTGAACTAGCGGGGGGGCCGGGCACAGATACGCAGTATTTT
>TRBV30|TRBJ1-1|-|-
CAWSVRGPPAFF
TGTGCCTGGAGTGTAAGGGGTCCACCGGCTTTCTTT
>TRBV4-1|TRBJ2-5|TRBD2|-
CASSQETSGGLETQYF
TGCGCCAGCAGCCAGGAGACTAGCGGGGGATTAGAGACCCAGTACTTC
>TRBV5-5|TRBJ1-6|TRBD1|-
CASSLWTGNGSPLHF
TGTGCCAGCAGCCTTTGGACAGGGAATGGTTCACCCCTCCACTTT
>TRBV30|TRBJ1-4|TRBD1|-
CAWSFLGQGNEKLFF
TGTGCCTGGAGTTTCTTGGGACAGGGGAATGAAAAACTGTTTTTT
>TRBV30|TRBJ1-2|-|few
CAWNLIRDHGYTF
TGTGCCTGGAATCTAATTCGGGATCATGGCTACACCTTC
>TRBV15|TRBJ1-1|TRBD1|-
CATSRYPGQGGKAFF
TGTGCCACCAGCAGATACCCGGGACAGGGCGGTAAGGCTTTCTTT